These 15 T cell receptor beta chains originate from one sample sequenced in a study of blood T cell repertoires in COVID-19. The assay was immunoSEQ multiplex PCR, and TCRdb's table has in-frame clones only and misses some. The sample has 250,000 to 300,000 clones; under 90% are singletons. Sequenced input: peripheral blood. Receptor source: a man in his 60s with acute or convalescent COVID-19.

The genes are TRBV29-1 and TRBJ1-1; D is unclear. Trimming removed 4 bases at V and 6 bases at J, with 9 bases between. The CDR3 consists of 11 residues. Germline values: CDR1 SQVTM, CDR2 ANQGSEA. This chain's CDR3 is CSVGWGAEAFF. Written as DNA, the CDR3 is TGCAGCGTTGGGTGGGGAGCTGAAGCTTTCTTT. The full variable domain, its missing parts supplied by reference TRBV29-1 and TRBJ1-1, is SAVISQKPSRDICQRGTSLTIQCQVDSQVTMMFWYRQQPGQSLTLIATANQGSEATYESGFVIDKFPISRPNLTFSTLTVSNMSPEDSSIYLCSVGWGAEAFFGQGTRLTVV.

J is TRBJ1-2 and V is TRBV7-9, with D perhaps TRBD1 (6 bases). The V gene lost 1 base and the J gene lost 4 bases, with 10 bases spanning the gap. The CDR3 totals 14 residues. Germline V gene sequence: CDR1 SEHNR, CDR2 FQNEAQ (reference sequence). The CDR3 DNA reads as TGTGCCAGCAGCTTAGATGGCAGGGGCTATGGCTACACCTTC. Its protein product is CASSLDGRGYGYTF.

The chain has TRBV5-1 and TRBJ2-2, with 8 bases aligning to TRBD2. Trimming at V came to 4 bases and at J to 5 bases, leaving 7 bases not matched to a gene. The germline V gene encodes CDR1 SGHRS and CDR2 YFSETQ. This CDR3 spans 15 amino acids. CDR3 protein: CASSTGTGGTGELFF. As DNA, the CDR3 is TGCGCCAGCAGCACCGGGACGGGGGGGACCGGGGAGCTGTTTTTT. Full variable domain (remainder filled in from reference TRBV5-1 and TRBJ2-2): KAGVTQTPRYLIKTRGQQVTLSCSPISGHRSVSWYQQTPGQGLQFLFEYFSETQRNKGNFPGRFSGRQFSNSRSEMNVSTLELGDSALYLCASSTGTGGTGELFFGEGSRLTVL.

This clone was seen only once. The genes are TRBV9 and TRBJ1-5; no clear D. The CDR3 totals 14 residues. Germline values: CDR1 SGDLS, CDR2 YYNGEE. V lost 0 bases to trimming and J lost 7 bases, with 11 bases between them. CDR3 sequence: CASSVGASSQPQHF. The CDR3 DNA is TGTGCCAGCAGCGTAGGGGCGAGCAGCCAGCCCCAGCATTTT.

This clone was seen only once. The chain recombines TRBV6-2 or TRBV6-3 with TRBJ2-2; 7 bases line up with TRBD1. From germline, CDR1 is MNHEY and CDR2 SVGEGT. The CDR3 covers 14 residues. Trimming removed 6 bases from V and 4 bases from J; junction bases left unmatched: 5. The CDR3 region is CASSRQGGTGELFF. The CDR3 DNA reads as TGTGCCAGCAGCCGACAGGGTGGCACCGGGGAGCTGTTTTTT.

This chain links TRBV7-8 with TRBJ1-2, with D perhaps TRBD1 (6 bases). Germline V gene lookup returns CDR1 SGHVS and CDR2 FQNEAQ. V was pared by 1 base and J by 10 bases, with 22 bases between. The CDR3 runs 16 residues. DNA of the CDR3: TGTGCCAGCAGCTTAGGGGCCCCAAGGGGGTTGGCAGACTACACCTTC. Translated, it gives CASSLGAPRGLADYTF.

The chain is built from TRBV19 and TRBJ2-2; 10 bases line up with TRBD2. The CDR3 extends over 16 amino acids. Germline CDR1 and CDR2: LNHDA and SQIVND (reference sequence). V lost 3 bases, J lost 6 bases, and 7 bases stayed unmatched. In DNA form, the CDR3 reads TGTGCCAGTAGTATTTCTAGCGGGAGTGTTTCCGGGGAGCTGTTTTTT. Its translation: CASSISSGSVSGELFF.

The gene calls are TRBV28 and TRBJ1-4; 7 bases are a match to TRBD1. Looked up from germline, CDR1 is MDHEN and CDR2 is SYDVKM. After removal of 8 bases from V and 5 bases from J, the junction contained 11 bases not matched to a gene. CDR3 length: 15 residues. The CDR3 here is CASRKGQGENEKLFF. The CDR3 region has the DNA TGTGCCAGCCGAAAGGGCCAGGGGGAGAATGAAAAACTGTTTTTT.

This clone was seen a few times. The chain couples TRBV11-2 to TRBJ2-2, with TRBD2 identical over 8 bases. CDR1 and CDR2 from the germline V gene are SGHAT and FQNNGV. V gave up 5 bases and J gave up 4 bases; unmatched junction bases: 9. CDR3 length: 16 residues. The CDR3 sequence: CASSPVVAGSTGELFF. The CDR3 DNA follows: TGTGCCAGCAGCCCCGTGGTAGCGGGATCCACCGGGGAGCTGTTTTTT.

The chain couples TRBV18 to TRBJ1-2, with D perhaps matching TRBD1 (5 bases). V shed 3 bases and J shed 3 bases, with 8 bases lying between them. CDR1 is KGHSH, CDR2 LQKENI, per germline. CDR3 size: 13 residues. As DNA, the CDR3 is TGTGCCAGCTCACCCCCAGGGTACTATGGCTACACCTTC. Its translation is CASSPPGYYGYTF.

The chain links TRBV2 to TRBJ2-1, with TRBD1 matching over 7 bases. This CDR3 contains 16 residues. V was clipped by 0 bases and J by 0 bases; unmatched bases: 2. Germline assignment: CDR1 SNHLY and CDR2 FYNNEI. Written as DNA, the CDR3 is TGTGCCAGCAGTGAAGCACAGGGGAGCTCCTACAATGAGCAGTTCTTC. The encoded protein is CASSEAQGSSYNEQFF.

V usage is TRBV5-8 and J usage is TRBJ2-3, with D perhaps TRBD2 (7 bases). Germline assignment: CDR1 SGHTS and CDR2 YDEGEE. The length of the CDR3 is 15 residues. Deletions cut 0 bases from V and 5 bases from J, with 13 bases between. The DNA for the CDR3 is TGTGCCAGCAGCTTGGCGGGGGGCACGCGAGATACGCAGTATTTT. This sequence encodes CASSLAGGTRDTQYF.

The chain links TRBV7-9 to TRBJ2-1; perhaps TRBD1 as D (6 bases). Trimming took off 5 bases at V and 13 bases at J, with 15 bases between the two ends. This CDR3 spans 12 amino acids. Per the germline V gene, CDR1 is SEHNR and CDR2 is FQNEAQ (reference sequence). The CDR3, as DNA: TGTGCCAGCAGCCCTGACAGGATAGTACAGTTCTTC. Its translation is CASSPDRIVQFF.

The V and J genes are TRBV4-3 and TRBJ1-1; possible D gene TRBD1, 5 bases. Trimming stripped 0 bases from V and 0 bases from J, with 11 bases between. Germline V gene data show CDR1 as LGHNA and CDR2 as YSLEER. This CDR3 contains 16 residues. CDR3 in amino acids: CASSQDWGGVNTEAFF. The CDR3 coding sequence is TGCGCCAGCAGCCAAGATTGGGGGGGGGTGAACACTGAAGCTTTCTTT.

CDR3 DNA sequence: TGTGCCAGCAGTTTCCAGTTGAAGCTAGCGGGCGGGCAGTTCTTC. Translation: CASSFQLKLAGGQFF. The chain carries TRBV28 and TRBJ2-1; TRBD2 agrees at 8 bases. V lost 3 bases to trimming and J lost 12 bases; unmatched junction nucleotides: 13. The CDR3 loop spans 15 amino acids. Germline loops: CDR1 MDHEN, CDR2 SYDVKM.